One sample yielded the 24 T cell receptor beta chains listed below, sequenced in a study of shared clonotypes between healthy human individuals. Profiling relied on immunoSEQ multiplex PCR, and the TCRdb table lists in-frame clones only, not all of them. The sample has about 1,500,000 clones, roughly 96% seen once. Sequenced material: naive CD4+ T cells sorted from blood. Subset reported: CD45RA+ positively selected. These receptors all stem from a young man in good health.

In its sample, this clone was seen once. The chain uses TRBV6-1 and TRBJ2-1; TRBD1 is a possible D gene (5 bases). Trimming left V 2 bases short and J 8 bases short, with 10 bases between. In germline, CDR1 is MNHNS, CDR2 SASEGT. This CDR3 is 13 amino acids long. The CDR3 loop reads CASSEPQGHEQFF. Written as DNA, the CDR3 is TGTGCCAGCAGTGAACCGCAGGGCCATGAGCAGTTCTTC.

V gene TRBV7-2 combines with J gene TRBJ1-5, with TRBD1 identical over 8 bases. V was pared by 2 bases and J by 4 bases, with 4 bases of the junction left unmatched. Germline CDR1 and CDR2: SGHTA and FQGNSA. The CDR3 is 15 amino acids. The CDR3 sequence is CASSLSRGPNQPQHF. The CDR3 region has the DNA TGTGCCAGCAGCTTAAGCAGGGGGCCAAATCAGCCCCAGCATTTT. The complete variable domain, with remaining parts taken from reference TRBV7-2 and TRBJ1-5, reads GAGVSQSPSNKVTEKGKDVELRCDPISGHTALYWYRQSLGQGLEFLIYFQGNSAPDKSGLPSDRFSAERTGGSVSTLTIQRTQQEDSAVYLCASSLSRGPNQPQHFGDGTRLSIL.

The rearrangement joins TRBV27 to TRBJ2-1; D gene ambiguous. From germline, CDR1 is MNHEY and CDR2 SMNVEV (reference sequence). V was clipped by 3 bases and J by 9 bases, with 9 bases between them. The CDR3 spans 12 residues. The CDR3: CASSLSGSEQFF. As DNA, the CDR3 is TGTGCCAGCAGTTTGTCGGGTAGTGAGCAGTTCTTC.

The rearrangement joins TRBV5-4 to TRBJ2-1; D perhaps matches TRBD2 (5 bases). V was shortened by 2 bases and J by 4 bases, with 13 bases between the two germline ends. Germline V gene sequence: CDR1 SGHNT, CDR2 YYREEE (reference sequence). The CDR3 runs to 15 residues. CDR3 region: CASSFPSGPYNEQFF. The CDR3, as DNA: TGTGCCAGCAGCTTCCCAAGCGGACCTTACAATGAGCAGTTCTTC. Filled out from reference TRBV5-4 and TRBJ2-1, the complete variable domain reads ETGVTQSPTHLIKTRGQQVTLRCSSQSGHNTVSWYQQALGQGPQFIFQYYREEENGRGNFPPRFSGLQFPNYSSELNVNALELDDSALYLCASSFPSGPYNEQFFGPGTRLTVL.

The chain links TRBV7-8 to TRBJ2-5; D not certain. The CDR3 is 15 residues long. The germline V gene has CDR1 SGHVS and CDR2 FQNEAQ. Trimming stripped 4 bases from V and 0 bases from J, with 12 bases between. CDR3 DNA: TGTGCCAGCAGCTCCAAATCGGAGTACCAAGAGACCCAGTACTTC. It yields the protein CASSSKSEYQETQYF.

This chain uses TRBV7-9 with TRBJ1-3; D remains unclear. The CDR3 covers 14 residues. Germline V CDR1 and CDR2: SEHNR, FQNEAQ (reference sequence). The V gene lost 1 base and the J gene lost 4 bases, with 8 bases spanning the gap. DNA for the CDR3: TGTGCCAGCAGCTTAGAAGGGCTAGGAAACACCATATATTTT. Its translation is CASSLEGLGNTIYF.

The V call is TRBV19, the J call TRBJ2-1; the D gene is possibly TRBD2 (6 bases). The CDR3 is 19 amino acids. Germline values: CDR1 LNHDA, CDR2 SQIVND (reference sequence). Trimming stripped 3 bases from V and 0 bases from J, with 21 bases between. CDR3 amino acids: CASSIRGLALQSSYNEQFF. In nucleotides, the CDR3 is TGTGCCAGTAGTATCCGCGGGCTAGCGCTACAGAGCTCCTACAATGAGCAGTTCTTC.

This sequence joins TRBV5-1 and TRBJ2-7; possibly TRBD2 for D (6 bases). In germline, CDR1 is SGHRS, CDR2 YFSETQ. This CDR3 is 14 amino acids long. The V gene lost 0 bases and the J gene lost 1 base, with 8 bases spanning the gap. The CDR3 DNA is TGCGCCAGCAGCTTGGTAGCGGAGTCCTACGAGCAGTACTTC. Protein: CASSLVAESYEQYF.

This chain joins TRBV18 and TRBJ1-5; D gene ambiguous. The germline CDR1 and CDR2 sequences are KGHSH and LQKENI. The CDR3 is 14 amino acids. Trimming stripped 2 bases from V and 4 bases from J, with 9 bases between. The CDR3 DNA is TGTGCCAGCTCACCAGGGATCGAAAATCAGCCCCAGCATTTT. Its protein is CASSPGIENQPQHF.

J is TRBJ2-2 and V is TRBV6-1, with 11 nucleotides matching TRBD2. This CDR3 has 16 residues. CDR1 is MNHNS and CDR2 is SASEGT in the germline V gene. V lost 1 base and J lost 4; bases outside the gene matches: 2. CDR3 nucleotide sequence: TGTGCCAGCAGTGAAGGGACTAGCGGGCCCACCGGGGAGCTGTTTTTT. It encodes CASSEGTSGPTGELFF.

The J gene is TRBJ2-5, the V gene TRBV6-1; 10 bases fit TRBD2. The CDR3 consists of 15 residues. Germline loops: CDR1 MNHNS, CDR2 SASEGT. With 1 base clipped from V and 4 bases from J, the junction kept 3 bases outside the gene matches. The CDR3 DNA reads as TGTGCCAGCAGTGAAGGACCTAGCGGGAGAGAGACCCAGTACTTC. Its translation is CASSEGPSGRETQYF.

J is TRBJ2-7 and V is TRBV6-1; 8 bases are shared with TRBD2. CDR1 is MNHNS and CDR2 is SASEGT in the germline V gene. CDR3 length: 15 amino acids. J lost 6 bases, V lost 6 bases, and 13 bases had no gene match. CDR3 bases: TGTGCCAGCAGCCCAGTTCGGGGGGGTAACCCCGAGCAGTACTTC. Amino acids: CASSPVRGGNPEQYF.

V gene TRBV5-1 combines with J gene TRBJ2-1; D is uncertain. The CDR3 sequence is 12 residues long. V lost 3 bases to trimming and J lost 6 bases, with 7 bases between them. Germline V gives CDR1 SGHRS, CDR2 YFSETQ. CDR3 amino acids: CASSWGFNEQFF. Written as DNA, the CDR3 is TGCGCCAGCAGCTGGGGTTTCAATGAGCAGTTCTTC.

The V call is TRBV7-8, the J call TRBJ1-5, with D possibly TRBD1 on 6 matching bases. The CDR3 runs 18 residues. CDR1 SGHVS and CDR2 FQNEAQ come from the germline V gene. Trimming took 5 bases from V and 1 from J, leaving 21 bases between them. CDR3 coding DNA: TGTGCCAGCAGCCCCCGAAACCCACAGGGTAGAAGCAATCAGCCCCAGCATTTT. Its protein is CASSPRNPQGRSNQPQHF.

V is TRBV15 and J is TRBJ1-2; the match to TRBD1 covers 7 bases. The length of the CDR3 is 13 residues. V trimming: 5 bases; J trimming: 4 bases; junction bases outside the gene matches: 4. Per germline, CDR1 LNHNV and CDR2 YYDKDF (reference sequence). CDR3 amino acids: CATSPRDSYGYTF. CDR3 sequence (DNA): TGTGCCACCAGCCCCCGGGACAGCTATGGCTACACCTTC.

The V gene is TRBV27, the J gene TRBJ2-2; TRBD1 matches at 7 bases. V shed 5 bases and J 0 bases; nucleotides not matched to a gene: 9. CDR1 is MNHEY and CDR2 is SMNVEV in the germline V gene (reference sequence). This CDR3 is built from 17 residues. Here the CDR3 reads CASSAPGGQTNTGELFF. CDR3 DNA sequence: TGTGCCAGCAGTGCCCCTGGGGGACAGACGAACACCGGGGAGCTGTTTTTT.

CDR3 nucleotide sequence: TGTGCCAGCAGCCCGGGACAGATCATCTCTGGGGCCAACGTCCTGACTTTC. It encodes CASSPGQIISGANVLTF. The chain has TRBV14 and TRBJ2-6; 7 nucleotides line up with TRBD1. CDR1 is SGHDN, CDR2 FVKESK, per germline. V lost 4 bases and J lost 0; bases outside the gene matches: 6. This CDR3 has 17 amino acids.

The chain joins TRBV5-4 to TRBJ2-7; 12 nucleotides line up with TRBD2. The germline V gene has CDR1 SGHNT and CDR2 YYREEE (reference sequence). J gave up 7 bases and V 3 bases, and 11 bases lay outside the gene matches. This CDR3 contains 16 residues. In DNA form, the CDR3 reads TGTGCCAGCAGCTCACCGGGACTAGCGGGCTTACGAGAGCAGTACTTC. It codes for CASSSPGLAGLREQYF. Together with reference TRBV5-4 and TRBJ2-7, the CDR3 gives the full variable domain: ETGVTQSPTHLIKTRGQQVTLRCSSQSGHNTVSWYQQALGQGPQFIFQYYREEENGRGNFPPRFSGLQFPNYSSELNVNALELDDSALYLCASSSPGLAGLREQYFGPGTRLTVT.

The chain couples TRBV5-4 to TRBJ1-5; no definite D call. CDR1 is SGHNT and CDR2 is YYREEE in the germline V gene (reference sequence). Trimming pared 0 bases from V and 5 bases from J, leaving 9 bases between. The CDR3 runs to 14 residues. In DNA, the CDR3 is TGTGCCAGCAGCTTGGACCGTGGTGATCAGCCCCAGCATTTT. Its translation: CASSLDRGDQPQHF.

The rearrangement links TRBV5-5 to TRBJ2-1, with D perhaps TRBD1 (6 bases). Germline CDR1 SGHKS, CDR2 YYEKEE (reference sequence). This CDR3 spans 16 amino acids. V was clipped by 4 bases and J by 0 bases, with 14 bases between them. The DNA for the CDR3 is TGTGCCAGCAGCGGGGGCAGCGGAAGCTCCTACAATGAGCAGTTCTTC. Residues: CASSGGSGSSYNEQFF.

The sample holds one count of this clone. The sample holds other DNA sequences that translate to the same CDR3. This chain connects TRBV5-1 to TRBJ2-7; TRBD1 might be the D (6 bases). The germline CDR1 and CDR2 sequences are SGHRS and YFSETQ. The V gene lost 3 bases and the J gene lost 4 bases, with 8 bases spanning the gap. The CDR3 length is 12 residues. Written as DNA, the CDR3 is TGCGCCAGCAGCTCCAGGGGATACGAGCAGTACTTC. Protein product: CASSSRGYEQYF.

V gene TRBV7-8 combines with J gene TRBJ1-1; D perhaps matches TRBD1 (6 bases). V was pared by 2 bases and J by 3 bases, with 10 bases between. Germline CDR1 and CDR2: SGHVS and FQNEAQ. CDR3 length equals 14 residues. CDR3 loop: CASSLTTGHTEAFF. The CDR3 bases are TGTGCCAGCAGCTTAACAACAGGGCACACTGAAGCTTTCTTT.

The chain recombines TRBV28 with TRBJ1-2; D unresolved. Germline CDR1 and CDR2: MDHEN and SYDVKM. The CDR3 spans 15 residues. The V gene lost 5 bases and the J gene lost 0 bases, with 13 bases spanning the gap. CDR3 amino acids: CASSQQVEANYGYTF. The CDR3 DNA follows: TGTGCCAGCAGTCAGCAGGTTGAGGCTAACTATGGCTACACCTTC.

J is TRBJ1-1 and V is TRBV2, with 8 bases aligning to TRBD1. Per the germline V gene, CDR1 is SNHLY and CDR2 is FYNNEI. J lost 4 bases, V lost 4 bases, and 5 bases had no gene match. The CDR3 is 14 residues long. This CDR3 reads CASSGQGKSTEAFF. CDR3 nucleotides: TGTGCCAGCAGTGGACAGGGGAAAAGCACTGAAGCTTTCTTT.